The rows below give T cell receptor beta chains drawn from one sample of a study of blood T cell repertoires in COVID-19. Sequenced by immunoSEQ multiplex PCR; TCRdb stores in-frame clones only, minus some. The sample includes 100,000 to 150,000 clones, around 81% of them seen just once. Material for sequencing was peripheral blood. Receptor source: a woman between 45 and 60 years old with acute or convalescent COVID-19. The CDR3 runs from the conserved cysteine through the conserved F or W. The order of the fields is clone size, V gene, CDR3 length, J gene, D gene, CDR3 DNA, CDR3 protein. D genes are given only for firm matches. Clone sizes are given selectively: once, few, many, or a class where the clone is expanded.

.,TRBV10-2,18,TRBJ1-2,.,TGCGCCAGCAGTGATGTAGTAATGAGACAGGTTAACTTTGGCGGCTACACCTTC,CASSDVVMRQVNFGGYTF
.,TRBV3-1/TRBV3-2,15,TRBJ2-5,TRBD2,TGTGCCAGCAGCCAGACTAGCGGGAGCAGAGAGACCCAGTACTTC,CASSQTSGSRETQYF
once,TRBV7-8,14,TRBJ1-2,TRBD1,TGTGCCAGCAGCCGTCGGGACAGCGGATATGGCTACACCTTC,CASSRRDSGYGYTF
.,TRBV5-1,16,TRBJ2-7,TRBD2,TGCGCCAGCAGCCGAGGGACTAGCGGGAGTGTCTACGAGCAGTACTTC,CASSRGTSGSVYEQYF
.,TRBV27,14,TRBJ1-6,TRBD1,TGTGCCAGCAGTGTGACAGGGTCCAATTCACCCCTCCACTTT,CASSVTGSNSPLHF
.,TRBV11-2,15,TRBJ2-6,.,TGTGCCAGCAGCAAAGTGGGCGCTGGGGCCAACGTCCTGACTTTC,CASSKVGAGANVLTF
.,TRBV7-9,16,TRBJ2-7,.,TGTGCCAGCAGCTTTCGTGCTACCGCAGGGTCCCACGAGCAGTACTTC,CASSFRATAGSHEQYF
.,TRBV7-9,16,TRBJ1-1,TRBD1,TGTGCCAGCAGCAATGCAGGGGGCGGGGTGGACACTGAAGCTTTCTTT,CASSNAGGGVDTEAFF
.,TRBV9,17,TRBJ2-1,TRBD2,TGTGCCAGCAGCGCCCCTAGCGGACCCAGCTCCTACAATGAGCAGTTCTTC,CASSAPSGPSSYNEQFF
.,TRBV19,14,TRBJ1-1,.,TGTGCCAGTAGTATAGGGCGGGCGAACACTGAAGCTTTCTTT,CASSIGRANTEAFF
.,TRBV5-8,11,TRBJ2-7,.,TGTGCCAGCAGCTTAGGCGGCGAGCAGTACTTC,CASSLGGEQYF
.,TRBV27,13,TRBJ2-7,.,TGTGCCAGCAGTTTATCGAGTGTATCCGAGCAGTACTTC,CASSLSSVSEQYF
.,TRBV27,15,TRBJ2-7,TRBD2,TGTGCCAGCAGCCCTGGGACTAGCGGGATGTACGAGCAGTACTTC,CASSPGTSGMYEQYF
few,TRBV9,13,TRBJ2-1,.,TGTGCCAGCAGCGCCGGGGTATACAATGAGCAGTTCTTC,CASSAGVYNEQFF
few,TRBV2,18,TRBJ1-2,TRBD1,TGTGCCAGCAAAGCGGGACCGGGACAGGGTTCTTTTAACTATGGCTACACCTTC,CASKAGPGQGSFNYGYTF
.,TRBV19,12,TRBJ1-2,.,TGTGCCAGTAGTAATCAAGGGGTTGGCTACACCTTC,CASSNQGVGYTF
.,TRBV6-5,13,TRBJ1-1,.,TGTGCCAGCATTAGGACACCGAACACTGAAGCTTTCTTT,CASIRTPNTEAFF
.,TRBV7-2,19,TRBJ2-6,TRBD2,TGTGCCAGCAGCTTAGTAGGACTAGCGGGAGAATCTGGGGCCAACGTCCTGACTTTC,CASSLVGLAGESGANVLTF
.,TRBV2,16,TRBJ2-5,TRBD2,TGTGCCAGCAAGAGAGGACTAGCGGGCCTCCAAGAGACCCAGTACTTC,CASKRGLAGLQETQYF
.,TRBV7-9,13,TRBJ1-1,.,TGTGCCAGCAGCTGGGGACAGAACACTGAAGCTTTCTTT,CASSWGQNTEAFF
.,TRBV4-2,18,TRBJ1-5,TRBD1,TGTGCCAGCAGCCAAGGTCACAGGGGGATAGACGGCAATCAGCCCCAGCATTTT,CASSQGHRGIDGNQPQHF
.,TRBV7-8,18,TRBJ2-1,TRBD2,TGTGCCAGCAGCTCCCATACCCCCGGACTAGCGGGAGTACAGGAGCAGTTCTTC,CASSSHTPGLAGVQEQFF
.,TRBV4-1,15,TRBJ1-1,.,TGCGCCAGCAGCCAAGACAGGGGAACGAACACTGAAGCTTTCTTT,CASSQDRGTNTEAFF
.,TRBV7-9,14,TRBJ1-5,.,TGTGCCAGCAGCTTGGGGGCCCCGCATCAGCCCCAGCATTTT,CASSLGAPHQPQHF
once,TRBV7-9,12,TRBJ1-2,.,TGTGCCAGCACAAGGGGTAACTATGGCTACACCTTC,CASTRGNYGYTF
once,TRBV30,13,TRBJ1-4,.,TGTGCCTGGAGTGTAGTTGGGGGCGGCAAACTGTTTTTT,CAWSVVGGGKLFF
once,TRBV6-5,13,TRBJ2-1,.,TGTGCCAGCAGCCGCTCCGGCTACAATGAGCAGTTCTTC,CASSRSGYNEQFF
.,TRBV5-1,14,TRBJ1-2,TRBD1,TGCGCCAGCAGCTTGGGACAGGGTATGGATGGCTACACCTTC,CASSLGQGMDGYTF
.,TRBV2,13,TRBJ2-7,.,TGTGCCAGCAGTGAAGGCTATGACTACGAGCAGTACTTC,CASSEGYDYEQYF
.,TRBV18,14,TRBJ2-3,.,TGTGCCAGCTCACCACCCGGGACAAGTTATACGCAGTATTTT,CASSPPGTSYTQYF
.,TRBV2,15,TRBJ1-1,.,TGTGCCAGCAGTGAAGGGATGGGCCTGGGCACTGAAGCTTTCTTT,CASSEGMGLGTEAFF
once,TRBV11-1,13,TRBJ1-1,TRBD1,TGTGCCAGCAGCCGCGGGACAGGGGGTGAAGCTTTCTTT,CASSRGTGGEAFF
few,TRBV18,17,TRBJ1-5,.,TGTGCCAGCTCCTTCCCCACCGGGACAAACCCCAGTCAGCCCCAGCATTTT,CASSFPTGTNPSQPQHF
.,TRBV2,15,TRBJ1-4,TRBD1,TGTGCCAGCGGGGGACAGGGTATGAGGCCAGAAAAACTGTTTTTT,CASGGQGMRPEKLFF
once,TRBV28,13,TRBJ1-5,.,TGTGCCAGCCAAGAGACAGGCGATCAGCCCCAGCATTTT,CASQETGDQPQHF
.,TRBV7-9,12,TRBJ2-7,.,TGTGCCAGCAGCAACAGGTACTACGAGCAGTACTTC,CASSNRYYEQYF
.,TRBV27,12,TRBJ2-7,.,TGTGCCAGCAGTTATCTATCCCACGAGCAGTACTTC,CASSYLSHEQYF
many,TRBV6-5,13,TRBJ1-1,.,TGTGCCAGCAGTAGCGGGGAGAACACTGAAGCTTTCTTT,CASSSGENTEAFF
.,TRBV24-1,16,TRBJ2-3,TRBD1,TGTGCCACCAGTGATGGGGACAGGATGAGCACAGATACGCAGTATTTT,CATSDGDRMSTDTQYF
.,TRBV2,13,TRBJ1-1,.,TGTGCCAGCAGTGTTGCCAGGGGCACTGAAGCTTTCTTT,CASSVARGTEAFF
.,TRBV6-1,17,TRBJ2-3,.,TGTGCCAGCAGTGAAGCGCTGGGCGCAGGGAGCACAGATACGCAGTATTTT,CASSEALGAGSTDTQYF
.,TRBV4-2,16,TRBJ2-1,.,TGTGCCAGCAGCCAAAAGGAGGAGTGGACCTACAATGAGCAGTTCTTC,CASSQKEEWTYNEQFF